The entry below describes one T cell receptor beta chain. Its antigen remains unidentified. The germline V gene has CDR1 SQVTM and CDR2 ANQGSEA. This CDR3 region has 16 residues. The V gene end was trimmed by 4 bases and the J gene end by 2 bases; junction bases not matched to a gene: 10. TCRdb re-derived calls from the reads in MiXCR, one entry per CDR3 protein. The sample lists 150,000 to 200,000 distinct CDR3 sequences; under 30% were seen once. The data derive from a study of T cell repertoires in cytomegalovirus infection. For the study at large: From public TCR beta signatures came an indication of both CMV infection and matching HLA type.

Study conclusions and caveats: CMV-specific TCR beta clonotypes restricted by HLA-C dominated the ex vivo response. Carriage of CMV together with the relevant HLA was identifiable through cumulative public TCR beta family frequency.

What was sequenced was PBMCs. The rearrangement links TRBV29-1 to TRBJ2-5, with TRBD2 identical over 10 bases. The TCR originated in a human donor in good health (CMV status not recorded). Some clones in this sample may be carry-over from other donors' samples. The CDR3 DNA sequence: TGCAGCGTTGCTGACATAAGCGGGGGGGCTCAAGAGACCCAGTACTTC. Translating gives CSVADISGGAQETQYF. Variable domain in full (rest from reference TRBV29-1 and TRBJ2-5): SAVISQKPSRDICQRGTSLTIQCQVDSQVTMMFWYRQQPGQSLTLIATANQGSEATYESGFVIDKFPISRPNLTFSTLTVSNMSPEDSSIYLCSVADISGGAQETQYFGPGTRLLVL.